This is a list of T cell receptor beta chains from one sample in a study of T cell changes during pregnancy in multiple sclerosis. Produced via immunoSEQ multiplex PCR; TCRdb's table is partial and in-frame only. The sample lists about 39,000 clones, 84% occurring once. This material consisted of CD4+ T cells from peripheral blood mononuclear cells, taken before pregnancy. The receptors originated from a female donor with multiple sclerosis, enrolled in a pregnancy study. The CDR3 runs from the conserved cysteine through the conserved F or W. The D gene is left open where the match is weak. Rows give clone size only sometimes, using once, few, many, or a class for an expanded clone.

V	J	size	D	DNA	CDR3
TRBV25-1	TRBJ1-1	once	-	TGTGCCACCGCCAGCACTGAAGCTTTCTTT	CATASTEAFF
TRBV7-8	TRBJ2-5	-	-	TGTGCCAGCAGCCGACCTGGACAGCAAGAGACCCAGTACTTC	CASSRPGQQETQYF
TRBV19	TRBJ1-2	-	-	TGTGCCAGTAGTATAGGAGACAGTAATTATGGCTACACCTTC	CASSIGDSNYGYTF
TRBV7-9	TRBJ1-1	-	TRBD1	TGTGCCAGCAGCCGACAGGGAAACACTGAAGCTTTCTTT	CASSRQGNTEAFF
TRBV28	TRBJ2-5	-	-	TGTGCCAGCAGTACAGGGTTTTGGGAGACCCAGTACTTC	CASSTGFWETQYF
TRBV28	TRBJ1-2	once	-	TGTGCCAGCAGGAGAACAGGGATCGGCTACACCTTC	CASRRTGIGYTF
TRBV29-1	TRBJ2-2	once	TRBD2	TGCAGCGTTGCCGATAGCGGGAGCACCGGGGAGCTGTTTTTT	CSVADSGSTGELFF
TRBV11-2	TRBJ2-7	-	-	TGTGCCAGCAGCCCCATCGAACGGCGGTCCTACGAGCAGTACTTC	CASSPIERRSYEQYF
TRBV6-1	TRBJ2-3	once	TRBD2	TGTGCCAGCAGTGGATCTAGCGGGGGGGCAACAGATACGCAGTATTTT	CASSGSSGGATDTQYF
TRBV5-1	TRBJ2-1	-	-	TGCGCCAGCAGCGGTTTAGTGGGGGACACGGAGAGGCGGTTAAGCTCCTACAATGAGCAGTTCTTC	CASSGLVGDTERRLSSYNEQFF
TRBV9	TRBJ2-1	-	-	TGTGCCAGCAGCGTAGCAGGCGGGACCTACAATGAGCAGTTCTTC	CASSVAGGTYNEQFF
TRBV5-5	TRBJ1-1	-	-	TGTGCCAGCAGCCAGAAGACAGCCCTGGGGAACACTGAAGCTTTCTTT	CASSQKTALGNTEAFF
TRBV5-5	TRBJ1-4	-	-	TGTGCCAGCAGCTTAACAGGGACAACTAATGAAAAACTGTTTTTT	CASSLTGTTNEKLFF
TRBV2	TRBJ1-1	-	-	TGTGCCAGCCAAAACAGCGGGGCGAACACTGAAGCTTTCTTT	CASQNSGANTEAFF
TRBV6-5	TRBJ1-2	-	TRBD1	TGTGCCAGCAGTTCCCCGACAGGGGGAGGAGAAGGCTACACCTTC	CASSSPTGGGEGYTF
TRBV5-1	TRBJ2-2	-	-	TGCGCCAGCAGCCTATCAGGGGTAACTGGCACCGGGGAGCTGTTTTTT	CASSLSGVTGTGELFF
TRBV6-1	TRBJ1-5	-	TRBD1	TGTGCCAGCAGTGAATCCCAGGGGGCTGGTCAGCCCCAGCATTTT	CASSESQGAGQPQHF
TRBV4-2	TRBJ2-5	few	TRBD1	TGTGCCAGCAGCCAAGGCGGGACAGGGGGGGAGACCCAGTACTTC	CASSQGGTGGETQYF
TRBV5-6	TRBJ1-1	-	-	TGTGCCAGCAGCTTGCGACCCACCGGAGTTGGGAACACTGAAGCTTTCTTT	CASSLRPTGVGNTEAFF
TRBV19	TRBJ1-1	-	-	TGTGCCAGTAGTATAGAGGGCCCCAAAGCTTTCTTT	CASSIEGPKAFF
TRBV28	TRBJ1-1	once	TRBD1	TGTGCCAGCAAGCCCGGGACAGTTAACACTGAAGCTTTCTTT	CASKPGTVNTEAFF
TRBV7-3	TRBJ2-7	once	-	TGTGCCAGCAGTGTCGGCAGGGGAGGGTACGAGCAGTACTTC	CASSVGRGGYEQYF
TRBV6-5	TRBJ1-2	-	-	TGTGCCAGCAGCGAAACCGGGACAAGCTACACCTTC	CASSETGTSYTF
TRBV5-1	TRBJ2-2	-	-	TGCGCCAGCAGCTTGGCCAAGGAGGGAGTGAAGACCGGGGAGCTGTTTTTT	CASSLAKEGVKTGELFF
TRBV6-6	TRBJ2-7	-	TRBD1	TGTGCCAGCAGTCGACAGGGGGCAGGCTACGAGCAGTACTTC	CASSRQGAGYEQYF
TRBV12-5	TRBJ1-2	-	TRBD1	TGTGCTAGTGGTTTGGCTCAGGGGGCATACACCGATGGCTACACCTTC	CASGLAQGAYTDGYTF
TRBV7-7	TRBJ2-7	-	-	TGTGCCAGCAGCCCTATCGACAGGCCCTACGAGCAGTACTTC	CASSPIDRPYEQYF
TRBV4-1	TRBJ2-7	once	TRBD2	TGCGCCAGCAGCCAAGATAAGTGGGGAGGGGTTCCCTACGAGCAGTACTTC	CASSQDKWGGVPYEQYF
TRBV19	TRBJ2-5	once	-	TGTGCCAGTAGTATAGAGGTTCGGGAGACCCAGTACTTC	CASSIEVRETQYF
TRBV19	TRBJ2-1	-	TRBD2	TGTGCCAGTTCCGGGGGGATCCACAATGAGCAGTTCTTC	CASSGGIHNEQFF
TRBV5-1	TRBJ1-1	-	-	TGCGCCAGCAGCTTGGGAATGAGCAACTTGAACACTGAAGCTTTCTTT	CASSLGMSNLNTEAFF
TRBV10-3	TRBJ2-2	-	-	TGTGCCATCAGTGAGCGTAACCTAGCAGGAGAAGGAGCAACCGGGGAGCTGTTTTTT	CAISERNLAGEGATGELFF
TRBV11-2	TRBJ2-3	-	-	TGTGCCAGCAGCTTAGAGCGGGGCGGCACAGATACGCAGTATTTT	CASSLERGGTDTQYF
TRBV11-3	TRBJ2-5	-	-	TGTGCCAGCAGCTTGTCGAGGTCCCAAGAGACCCAGTACTTC	CASSLSRSQETQYF
TRBV30	TRBJ2-7	-	TRBD2	TGTGCCTGGGGGAGTAAGGGGCTAGCGGGTGGTGAGCAGTACTTC	CAWGSKGLAGGEQYF
TRBV7-9	TRBJ2-7	-	TRBD1	TGTGCCAGCAGCCCCGGACAGGTTGGGAACGAGCAGTACTTC	CASSPGQVGNEQYF
TRBV29-1	TRBJ1-3	-	-	TGCAGCGTCGCGAATTGGCAGGGGCAAGGCTCTGGAAACACCATATATTTT	CSVANWQGQGSGNTIYF
TRBV30	TRBJ1-2	once	TRBD1	TGTGCCTGGAGTGTCCCCGGGACAGGAGGCTATGGCTACACCTTC	CAWSVPGTGGYGYTF
TRBV18	TRBJ2-7	-	-	TGTGCCAGCTCACCAGACAGCTCCTACGAGCAGTACTTC	CASSPDSSYEQYF
TRBV4-1	TRBJ1-1	-	-	TGCGCCAGCAGCCAAGAGAAACTTAACACTGAAGCTTTCTTT	CASSQEKLNTEAFF
TRBV6-1	TRBJ1-5	-	-	TGTGCCAGCAGTGTGGGGAGGGAAAGCAATCAGCCCCAGCATTTT	CASSVGRESNQPQHF
TRBV14	TRBJ1-4	-	-	TGTGCCAGCAGCCACTCGGTCCAGGGCCCAACTAATGAAAAACTGTTTTTT	CASSHSVQGPTNEKLFF
TRBV19	TRBJ2-1	-	TRBD2	TGTGCCAGTAGTGCCCCACTAGCGGGACTTTACAATGAGCAGTTCTTC	CASSAPLAGLYNEQFF
TRBV30	TRBJ1-1	-	-	TGTGCCTGGACGATTGGAGACGGCTACACTGAAGCTTTCTTT	CAWTIGDGYTEAFF
TRBV20-1	TRBJ2-7	few	-	TGCAGTGCCCGCCTCGTCGGCGAGCAGTACTTC	CSARLVGEQYF
TRBV29-1	TRBJ1-2	once	-	TGCAGCGTTTATCTATCATATGGCTACACCTTC	CSVYLSYGYTF
TRBV6-5	TRBJ2-7	-	-	TGTGCCAGCAGTCCTCAACAGATTTACGAGCAGTACTTC	CASSPQQIYEQYF
TRBV6-4	TRBJ2-1	once	TRBD2	TGTGCCAGCAGTGTCAGGACTAGCGGGAACGGGGAGCAGTTCTTC	CASSVRTSGNGEQFF
TRBV6-1	TRBJ1-5	-	-	TGTGCCACCCTGCGACAGGGCAATCAGCCCCAGCATTTT	CATLRQGNQPQHF
TRBV19	TRBJ1-1	-	-	TGTGCCAGCAACGCACAGGGTAGGACTGAAGCTTTCTTT	CASNAQGRTEAFF
TRBV18	TRBJ2-7	few	TRBD1	TGTGCCAGCTCACCGGCCGACAGGGGTGATGAGCAGTACTTC	CASSPADRGDEQYF
TRBV2	TRBJ1-1	-	-	TGTGCCAGCACACCGGAGGCTGAAGCTTTCTTT	CASTPEAEAFF
TRBV6-5	TRBJ1-6	few	-	TGTGCCAGCAGTTACCAGGCGGGGTTGAATTCACCCCTCCACTTT	CASSYQAGLNSPLHF
TRBV7-2	TRBJ1-1	-	TRBD1	TGTGCCAGCAGCCCCGGGACAGGGGACCTCGCGGCTTTCTTT	CASSPGTGDLAAFF
TRBV7-9	TRBJ1-1	-	TRBD1	TGTGCCAGCAGCCCCTCCGGGACAGTCATCGCTGAAGCTTTCTTT	CASSPSGTVIAEAFF
TRBV14	TRBJ2-7	-	-	TGTGCCAGCAGCCAAGGGTTCGCGACAGCCTACGAGCAGTACTTC	CASSQGFATAYEQYF
TRBV13	TRBJ2-6	-	TRBD2	TGTGCCAGCAGCCGCGCGGGGACTAGCGGGATTTTCTCTGGGGCCAACGTCCTGACTTTC	CASSRAGTSGIFSGANVLTF
TRBV9	TRBJ1-4	-	-	TGTGCCAGCAGCGTAGGTCCACAGTCAAATGAAAAACTGTTTTTT	CASSVGPQSNEKLFF
TRBV7-2	TRBJ1-4	-	-	TGTGCCAGCAGCTTTGCGGGGTTCGGAAAACTGTTTTTT	CASSFAGFGKLFF
TRBV7-8	TRBJ2-5	-	-	TGTGCCAGCAGCTTAGTGCCTGAGCAAGAGACCCAGTACTTC	CASSLVPEQETQYF